This entry concerns a single T cell receptor (beta chain). Noted time point: after trial treatment. The treatment is: LDRT plus nivolumab, ipilimumab, low-dose cyclophosphamide and aspirin (RACIN trial). Covering alpha and beta chains, TRAV- and TRBV-specific primers were used for the first-strand cDNA. Amplification of TCRs used a constant-region primer and V-primer adapter for 20 PCR cycles. TCRdb analysed the reads with MiXCR anew, one entry per CDR3 protein. Of fewer than 110,000 distinct CDR3 sequences listed, around 21% are singletons. The germline gives CDR1 SGHAT, CDR2 FQNNGV. V lost 5 bases to trimming and J lost 3 bases; unmatched junction nucleotides: 9. CDR3 length: 16 residues. These data are taken from a study of low-dose radiotherapy and immunotherapy resistance in tumors.

The clonotype originates from a male donor with prostate cancer. This chain joins TRBV11-2 and TRBJ2-1; TRBD2 matches 8 bases. The sequences come from PBMCs, collected after low-dose radiotherapy plus immunotherapy. The CDR3 region is CASSPGASGRYNEQFF. In DNA form, the CDR3 reads TGTGCCAGCAGCCCCGGCGCTAGCGGGCGCTACAATGAGCAGTTCTTC.